A selection of T cell receptor beta chains follows, all from one sample in a study of blood T cells in healthy people across ages. In TCRdb, the 5' RACE reads were re-called with MiXCR into one record per CDR3 protein. The sample has 790,000 or so distinct CDR3 sequences, 56% seen once. The sample comprised blood. Source of these receptors: a man aged 35-49 years in good health. The CDR3 runs from the conserved cysteine through the conserved F or W. Each record gives: clone size, D gene, J gene, V gene, CDR3 protein, CDR3 DNA. The D gene is left open where the match is weak. For some rows the clone size is stated as once, few or many, or as a class when expanded; others skip it.

abundance: few; d_gene: .; j_gene: TRBJ1-6; v_gene: TRBV25-1; CDR3aa: CASRSSHSPLHF; CDR3nt: TGTGCCAGCAGATCAAGCCATTCACCCCTCCACTTT
abundance: .; d_gene: .; j_gene: TRBJ2-2; v_gene: TRBV14; CDR3aa: CASSPRTEANTGELFF; CDR3nt: TGTGCCAGCAGCCCAAGGACAGAGGCGAACACCGGGGAGCTGTTTTTT
abundance: .; d_gene: TRBD1; j_gene: TRBJ2-7; v_gene: TRBV9; CDR3aa: CASSPRTGAFYEQYF; CDR3nt: TGTGCCAGCAGCCCACGGACAGGGGCTTTCTACGAGCAGTACTTC
abundance: .; d_gene: .; j_gene: TRBJ2-7; v_gene: TRBV6-1; CDR3aa: CASSYSWGDSYEQYF; CDR3nt: TGTGCCAGCAGCTATTCGTGGGGGGACTCCTACGAGCAGTACTTC
abundance: few; d_gene: .; j_gene: TRBJ1-1; v_gene: TRBV4-1; CDR3aa: CASSPLGRLNTEAFF; CDR3nt: TGCGCCAGCAGCCCACTTGGACGGTTGAACACTGAAGCTTTCTTT
abundance: .; d_gene: TRBD2; j_gene: TRBJ2-7; v_gene: TRBV4-1; CDR3aa: CASSQGEGPYYEQYF; CDR3nt: TGCGCCAGCAGCCAAGGGGAGGGCCCCTACTACGAGCAGTACTTC
abundance: .; d_gene: TRBD2; j_gene: TRBJ2-1; v_gene: TRBV6-4; CDR3aa: CASSEAGEGYNEQFF; CDR3nt: TGTGCCAGCAGTGAGGCGGGAGAGGGTTACAATGAGCAGTTCTTC
abundance: .; d_gene: .; j_gene: TRBJ1-1; v_gene: TRBV10-3; CDR3aa: CAISDRERTEAFF; CDR3nt: TGTGCCATCAGTGACAGGGAACGAACTGAAGCTTTCTTT
abundance: .; d_gene: .; j_gene: TRBJ2-6; v_gene: TRBV6-6; CDR3aa: CASSRQRGTSGANVLTF; CDR3nt: TGTGCCAGCAGCCGACAGAGGGGTACATCTGGGGCCAACGTCCTGACTTTC
abundance: .; d_gene: TRBD1; j_gene: TRBJ2-3; v_gene: TRBV20-1; CDR3aa: CSALVMGTGRATDTQYF; CDR3nt: TGCAGTGCTCTAGTTATGGGGACAGGGCGGGCCACAGATACGCAGTATTTT
abundance: .; d_gene: .; j_gene: TRBJ2-5; v_gene: TRBV6-5; CDR3aa: CASSYPKRPDSLETQYF; CDR3nt: TGTGCCAGCAGTTACCCAAAGCGTCCGGACAGCCTAGAGACCCAGTACTTC
abundance: .; d_gene: .; j_gene: TRBJ1-4; v_gene: TRBV9; CDR3aa: CASSVDSGVGEKLFF; CDR3nt: TGTGCCAGCAGCGTAGATTCGGGAGTAGGTGAAAAACTGTTTTTT
abundance: .; d_gene: .; j_gene: TRBJ1-1; v_gene: TRBV30; CDR3aa: CAWSDLNTEAFF; CDR3nt: TGTGCCTGGAGTGACCTAAACACTGAAGCTTTCTTT
abundance: .; d_gene: .; j_gene: TRBJ2-3; v_gene: TRBV12-3/TRBV12-4; CDR3aa: CASSLGIRDTQYF; CDR3nt: TGTGCCAGCAGTTTAGGGATTAGAGATACGCAGTATTTT
abundance: .; d_gene: TRBD2; j_gene: TRBJ2-5; v_gene: TRBV5-1; CDR3aa: CASSPGGGKETQYF; CDR3nt: TGCGCCAGCAGCCCGGGGGGAGGGAAAGAGACCCAGTACTTC
abundance: .; d_gene: TRBD2; j_gene: TRBJ2-1; v_gene: TRBV7-2; CDR3aa: CASSLDSSGGHNEQFF; CDR3nt: TGTGCCAGCAGCTTAGATAGTAGCGGGGGCCACAATGAGCAGTTCTTC
abundance: .; d_gene: .; j_gene: TRBJ1-2; v_gene: TRBV27; CDR3aa: CASSSGAVREGYTF; CDR3nt: TGTGCCAGCAGTTCAGGGGCGGTTCGGGAAGGCTACACCTTC
abundance: .; d_gene: .; j_gene: TRBJ2-7; v_gene: TRBV21-1; CDR3aa: CASSKVRQIVGEQYF; CDR3nt: TGTGCCAGCAGCAAAGTAAGACAAATCGTCGGTGAGCAGTACTTC
abundance: .; d_gene: .; j_gene: TRBJ2-1; v_gene: TRBV9; CDR3aa: CASIPTSEYNEQFF; CDR3nt: TGTGCCAGCATTCCGACTAGTGAGTACAATGAGCAGTTCTTC
abundance: .; d_gene: .; j_gene: TRBJ2-7; v_gene: TRBV7-6; CDR3aa: CASSLAPRSSDEQYF; CDR3nt: TGTGCCAGCAGCTTAGCCCCACGAAGTTCGGACGAGCAGTACTTC
abundance: few; d_gene: .; j_gene: TRBJ1-1; v_gene: TRBV28; CDR3aa: CASSPRRGRNTEAFF; CDR3nt: TGTGCCAGCAGCCCCCGCAGGGGAAGGAACACTGAAGCTTTCTTT
abundance: .; d_gene: TRBD2; j_gene: TRBJ2-1; v_gene: TRBV5-1; CDR3aa: CASSHLREPSYNEQFF; CDR3nt: TGCGCCAGCAGCCATTTGCGGGAGCCGTCCTACAATGAGCAGTTCTTC
abundance: .; d_gene: .; j_gene: TRBJ2-7; v_gene: TRBV20-1; CDR3aa: CSARGSGTDSYEQYF; CDR3nt: TGCAGTGCTAGAGGCTCCGGGACGGACTCCTACGAGCAGTACTTC
abundance: few; d_gene: TRBD1; j_gene: TRBJ1-1; v_gene: TRBV29-1; CDR3aa: CSVGTGVRSEAFF; CDR3nt: TGCAGCGTTGGGACAGGGGTTCGGAGTGAAGCTTTCTTT
abundance: .; d_gene: .; j_gene: TRBJ1-5; v_gene: TRBV4-1; CDR3aa: CASGLAGSNQPQHF; CDR3nt: TGCGCCAGCGGTCTCGCGGGATCGAATCAGCCCCAGCATTTT
abundance: .; d_gene: .; j_gene: TRBJ2-6; v_gene: TRBV6-5; CDR3aa: CASLPSGANVLTF; CDR3nt: TGTGCCAGCTTACCCTCTGGGGCCAACGTCCTGACTTTC
abundance: .; d_gene: TRBD1; j_gene: TRBJ2-3; v_gene: TRBV29-1; CDR3aa: CSVEGQGSTDTQYF; CDR3nt: TGCAGCGTTGAGGGACAGGGTTCGACGGATACGCAGTATTTT
abundance: .; d_gene: TRBD2; j_gene: TRBJ2-7; v_gene: TRBV6-2/TRBV6-3; CDR3aa: CASSYEAGGVSYEQYF; CDR3nt: TGTGCCAGCAGTTACGAGGCGGGAGGGGTCTCCTACGAGCAGTACTTC
abundance: .; d_gene: .; j_gene: TRBJ2-7; v_gene: TRBV20-1; CDR3aa: CSARAIGYEQYF; CDR3nt: TGCAGTGCTAGAGCGATCGGTTACGAGCAGTACTTC
abundance: .; d_gene: TRBD1; j_gene: TRBJ1-2; v_gene: TRBV12-3/TRBV12-4; CDR3aa: CASSVRGVTGDYGYTF; CDR3nt: TGTGCCAGCAGCGTCAGGGGGGTGACAGGGGACTATGGCTACACCTTC
abundance: .; d_gene: .; j_gene: TRBJ1-5; v_gene: TRBV27; CDR3aa: CASSFAGENQPQHF; CDR3nt: TGTGCCAGCAGTTTCGCGGGGGAGAATCAGCCCCAGCATTTT
abundance: .; d_gene: .; j_gene: TRBJ1-6; v_gene: TRBV5-1; CDR3aa: CASSLEAGSQSPLHF; CDR3nt: TGCGCCAGCAGCTTGGAAGCTGGGAGCCAATCACCCCTCCACTTT
abundance: .; d_gene: .; j_gene: TRBJ2-1; v_gene: TRBV7-2; CDR3aa: CASSLHGGKSCNEQFF; CDR3nt: TGTGCCAGCAGCTTACACGGCGGGAAATCCTGCAATGAGCAGTTCTTC
abundance: .; d_gene: .; j_gene: TRBJ1-2; v_gene: TRBV16; CDR3aa: CASSPIEGYGYTF; CDR3nt: TGTGCCAGCAGCCCAATTGAGGGCTATGGCTACACCTTC
abundance: .; d_gene: TRBD1; j_gene: TRBJ2-4; v_gene: TRBV7-9; CDR3aa: CASSLGQGVVPNIQYF; CDR3nt: TGTGCCAGCAGCCTGGGACAGGGTGTTGTGCCGAACATTCAGTACTTC
abundance: .; d_gene: .; j_gene: TRBJ2-1; v_gene: TRBV6-5; CDR3aa: CASSYPGGTPIAEQFF; CDR3nt: TGTGCCAGCAGTTACCCCGGTGGGACTCCCATAGCTGAGCAGTTCTTC
abundance: .; d_gene: .; j_gene: TRBJ1-2; v_gene: TRBV25-1; CDR3aa: CASSPELGGYTF; CDR3nt: TGTGCCAGCAGTCCCGAGTTGGGTGGCTACACCTTC
abundance: .; d_gene: .; j_gene: TRBJ2-3; v_gene: TRBV3-1; CDR3aa: CASSQGYRNPTDTQYF; CDR3nt: TGTGCCAGCAGCCAAGGATATCGGAATCCCACAGATACGCAGTATTTT
abundance: .; d_gene: TRBD1; j_gene: TRBJ1-1; v_gene: TRBV6-6; CDR3aa: CASRPGQGETEAFF; CDR3nt: TGTGCCAGCAGACCGGGACAGGGGGAAACTGAAGCTTTCTTT
abundance: .; d_gene: .; j_gene: TRBJ2-4; v_gene: TRBV6-1; CDR3aa: CASLGNLAKNIQYF; CDR3nt: TGTGCCAGCCTCGGTAACTTAGCCAAAAACATTCAGTACTTC
abundance: .; d_gene: .; j_gene: TRBJ1-2; v_gene: TRBV12-3/TRBV12-4; CDR3aa: CASNPTDSFNYGYTF; CDR3nt: TGTGCCAGCAATCCCACGGACAGCTTTAACTATGGCTACACCTTC
abundance: .; d_gene: .; j_gene: TRBJ1-2; v_gene: TRBV25-1; CDR3aa: CASSSNLGSGYGYTF; CDR3nt: TGTGCCAGCAGCTCCAACCTCGGCAGTGGGTATGGCTACACCTTC
abundance: .; d_gene: TRBD1; j_gene: TRBJ1-2; v_gene: TRBV6-1; CDR3aa: CASSTTGDPNYGYTF; CDR3nt: TGTGCCAGCAGTACTACAGGGGATCCTAACTATGGCTACACCTTC
abundance: .; d_gene: .; j_gene: TRBJ1-2; v_gene: TRBV20-1; CDR3aa: CSATQGYTF; CDR3nt: TGCAGTGCGACCCAGGGCTACACCTTC
abundance: .; d_gene: .; j_gene: TRBJ2-7; v_gene: TRBV21-1; CDR3aa: CASSKVAAGVGLLIYEQYF; CDR3nt: TGTGCCAGCAGCAAAGTGGCGGCAGGGGTAGGACTACTCATCTACGAGCAGTACTTC
abundance: .; d_gene: .; j_gene: TRBJ1-2; v_gene: TRBV9; CDR3aa: CASSVLTGQGYTF; CDR3nt: TGTGCCAGCAGCGTATTAACAGGGCAAGGCTACACCTTC
abundance: .; d_gene: .; j_gene: TRBJ1-6; v_gene: TRBV7-9; CDR3aa: CASSSTRRAGDNSPLHF; CDR3nt: TGTGCCAGCAGCTCAACCCGACGGGCTGGGGATAATTCACCCCTCCACTTT